This T cell receptor (beta chain) stems from a study of T cells in tuberculosis. V was pared by 3 bases and J by 2 bases, with 11 bases between. This CDR3 comprises 15 residues. From germline, CDR1 is WNHNN and CDR2 SYGVQD (reference sequence). Cells were sorted from thawed PBMC rested overnight and stained with GMM-loaded CD1B tetramer, viability dye and anti-CD3. The CD1B tetramers carried C32 glucose monomycolate purified from Rhodococcus equi. CD14-expressing monocytes were removed from PBMC before cryopreservation and sorting. The assay was immunoSEQ multiplex PCR, and TCRdb's table has in-frame clones only and misses some. The table lists 60,000 or so clones, 65% to 90% of them singletons.

This sequence joins TRBV10-1 and TRBJ2-1, with D tentatively TRBD1 (6 bases). This TCR was sampled from an adult woman with latent tuberculosis. Sequencing was done on a sample of CD1b-GMM tetramer-negative cells sorted from PBMCs. CDR3 amino acids: CASSDRRTAYNEQFF. CDR3 nucleotide sequence: TGCGCCAGCAGTGATCGGCGGACAGCCTACAATGAGCAGTTCTTC.